These 17 T cell receptor beta chains came from one sample sequenced in a study of T cell responses to AZD1222 COVID-19 vaccine. Produced via immunoSEQ multiplex PCR; TCRdb's table is partial and in-frame only. The top ten clones hold under 2% of a sample with under 150,000 clones, approximately 94% of them seen once. The specimen was peripheral blood, collected on day 0 of AZD1222 vaccination. These receptors were taken from an adult in good health.

The J gene is TRBJ1-6, the V gene TRBV2; 9 nucleotides align to TRBD1. Germline trimming cut 4 bases from V and 10 bases from J; bases unmatched to any gene: 5. The CDR3 loop spans 14 amino acids. Germline CDR1 SNHLY, CDR2 FYNNEI. The CDR3 loop is CASSGQGDISPLHF. The CDR3 nucleotides read TGTGCCAGCAGTGGACAGGGGGACATCTCACCCCTCCACTTT.

The rearrangement uses TRBV27 and TRBJ1-5; D is perhaps TRBD1 (6 bases). Germline values: CDR1 MNHEY, CDR2 SMNVEV (reference sequence). The CDR3 contains 13 residues. V lost 4 bases to trimming and J lost 7 bases, with 11 bases between them. In nucleotides, the CDR3 is TGTGCCAGCAGTTCGGGGGCCTGGCAGCCCCAGCATTTT. Translated, it gives CASSSGAWQPQHF.

This clone has a single count. The rearrangement joins TRBV3-1 (or the pseudogene TRBV3-2) to TRBJ2-4, with TRBD1 identical over 8 bases. This CDR3 is 17 amino acids long. V lost 0 bases to trimming and J lost 7 bases; unmatched junction nucleotides: 11. CDR1 is LGHDT, CDR2 YNNKEL, per germline (reference sequence). DNA of the CDR3: TGTGCCAGCAGCCAAGATCACGTGGCAGGGGGCGAGAACATTCAGTACTTC. Its protein product is CASSQDHVAGGENIQYF.

The V gene is TRBV7-3, the J gene TRBJ2-2, with TRBD2 matching 13 bases. Germline CDR1 reads SGHTA; CDR2 reads FQGTGA. The CDR3 runs 15 residues. V was clipped by 3 bases and J by 5 bases; unmatched bases: 0. The CDR3 is CASSLGLAGTGELFF. As DNA, the CDR3 is TGTGCCAGCAGCTTGGGACTAGCGGGGACCGGGGAGCTGTTTTTT.

The J gene is TRBJ1-2, the V gene TRBV6-5, with 7 bases lining up with TRBD1. The CDR3 has 16 amino acids. With 0 bases clipped from V and 6 bases from J, the junction kept 10 bases outside the gene matches. Germline loops: CDR1 MNHEY, CDR2 SVGAGI. CDR3 region: CASSYSDSGTVNGYTF. As DNA, the CDR3 is TGTGCCAGCAGTTACTCGGACTCCGGGACAGTGAATGGCTACACCTTC.

V and J are TRBV11-2 and TRBJ1-1; D is perhaps TRBD1 (5 bases). Trimming took 0 bases from V and 8 from J, leaving 13 bases between them. The CDR3 consists of 14 residues. Germline-derived CDR1 and CDR2 are SGHAT and FQNNGV. In nucleotides, the CDR3 is TGTGCCAGCAGCTTAGATCTGGGGGATAAGGAAGCTTTCTTT. This sequence encodes CASSLDLGDKEAFF.

The CDR3 protein is CASSWGGAGTDTQYF. In DNA form, the CDR3 reads TGTGCCAGCAGTTGGGGGGGCGCGGGGACAGATACGCAGTATTTT. The rearrangement links TRBV27 to TRBJ2-3; the D gene is possibly TRBD2 (7 bases). The germline V gene has CDR1 MNHEY and CDR2 SMNVEV (reference sequence). Trimming took off 4 bases at V and 3 bases at J, with 14 bases between the two ends. This CDR3 is built from 15 residues.

This clone came up a few times. This chain links TRBV5-1 with TRBJ2-6; D is unclear. Germline-derived CDR1 and CDR2 are SGHRS and YFSETQ. CDR3 length: 14 residues. Between the trimmed V and J ends, which lost 8 bases and 2 bases, there was a span of 11 bases. The CDR3 reads CASQITAGANVLTF. The CDR3 nucleotides read TGCGCCAGTCAAATTACGGCTGGGGCCAACGTCCTGACTTTC.

CDR3 DNA sequence: TGTGCCAGCAGATATCGGGACAGGGTCACTGAAGCTTTCTTT. It yields the protein CASRYRDRVTEAFF. The chain employs TRBV7-2 and TRBJ1-1; TRBD1 matches 9 bases. Germline V gene lookup returns CDR1 SGHTA and CDR2 FQGNSA. The V gene end was trimmed by 6 bases and the J gene end by 4 bases; junction bases not matched to a gene: 6. The CDR3 consists of 14 residues. Full variable domain (outside the CDR3, taken from reference TRBV7-2 and TRBJ1-1): GAGVSQSPSNKVTEKGKDVELRCDPISGHTALYWYRQSLGQGLEFLIYFQGNSAPDKSGLPSDRFSAERTGGSVSTLTIQRTQQEDSAVYLCASRYRDRVTEAFFGQGTRLTVV.

The chain uses TRBV18 and TRBJ2-7; D uncertain. The CDR3 has 11 amino acids. The V gene lost 6 bases and the J gene lost 6 bases, with 9 bases spanning the gap. Germline CDR1 KGHSH, CDR2 LQKENI. The CDR3 loop reads CASSLEFEQYF. The DNA of the CDR3 is TGTGCCAGCTCCCTAGAATTCGAGCAGTACTTC.

V and J are TRBV15 and TRBJ1-2; TRBD1 matches at 9 bases. The V segment lost 1 base and the J segment 2 bases; nucleotides outside the gene matches: 2. From germline, CDR1 is LNHNV and CDR2 YYDKDF (reference sequence). The CDR3 loop spans 15 amino acids. The CDR3 region is CATSRGDRENYGYTF. CDR3 coding DNA: TGTGCCACCAGCAGAGGGGACAGGGAGAACTATGGCTACACCTTC.

CDR3 amino acids: CASTPPGAYEQYF. The CDR3 DNA reads TGTGCCAGCACTCCCCCGGGCGCCTACGAGCAGTACTTC. This rearrangement joins TRBV6-6 to TRBJ2-7; D unclear. Germline V gene lookup returns CDR1 MNHNY and CDR2 SVGAGI (reference sequence). V gave up 7 bases and J gave up 2 bases, with 12 bases separating them. The CDR3 runs to 13 residues.

J is TRBJ2-2 and V is TRBV9; D may be TRBD1 (6 bases). Germline lookup yields CDR1 SGDLS and CDR2 YYNGEE. Trimming removed 2 bases at V and 1 base at J, with 15 bases between. This CDR3 contains 17 residues. In nucleotides, the CDR3 is TGTGCCAGCAGCGTCCAGTCACAGGGTAGGAACACCGGGGAGCTGTTTTTT. It yields the protein CASSVQSQGRNTGELFF.

This chain uses TRBV11-3 with TRBJ2-2; D uncertain. This CDR3 has 12 amino acids. The ends were cut back, 7 bases at V and 7 bases at J, with 10 bases in the middle. Per the germline V gene, CDR1 is SGHNT and CDR2 is YENEEA. CDR3 coding DNA: TGTGCCAGCACGCCAAGACACGGGGAGCTGTTTTTT. Encoded protein: CASTPRHGELFF.

The CDR3, as DNA: TGCGCCAGCAGCCAAGATAGATCGGGGCGAGAGACCCAGTACTTC. Its translation is CASSQDRSGRETQYF. The chain recombines TRBV4-1 with TRBJ2-5; perhaps D is TRBD1 or TRBD2 (5 bases each). Trimming shortened V by 0 bases and J by 4 bases, and 12 bases separated the two germline ends. CDR3 length: 15 residues. Germline V lookup: CDR1 MGHRA, CDR2 YSYEKL.

This rearrangement joins TRBV6-5 to TRBJ1-4; D is ambiguous. V was clipped by 0 bases and J by 5 bases, with 10 bases between them. Germline V gives CDR1 MNHEY, CDR2 SVGAGI. CDR3 length equals 15 residues. CDR3: CASSYSFQRNEKLFF. The CDR3 coding sequence is TGTGCCAGCAGTTACTCGTTTCAACGGAATGAAAAACTGTTTTTT.

The rearrangement joins TRBV6-5 to TRBJ2-7; D possibly matches TRBD1 or TRBD2 (6 bases each). Deletions cut 8 bases from V and 2 bases from J, with 16 bases between. The CDR3 runs 14 residues. Germline loops: CDR1 MNHEY, CDR2 SVGAGI. CDR3 amino acids: CASQGGGATYEQYF. CDR3 sequence (DNA): TGTGCCAGCCAAGGGGGAGGCGCCACCTACGAGCAGTACTTC.